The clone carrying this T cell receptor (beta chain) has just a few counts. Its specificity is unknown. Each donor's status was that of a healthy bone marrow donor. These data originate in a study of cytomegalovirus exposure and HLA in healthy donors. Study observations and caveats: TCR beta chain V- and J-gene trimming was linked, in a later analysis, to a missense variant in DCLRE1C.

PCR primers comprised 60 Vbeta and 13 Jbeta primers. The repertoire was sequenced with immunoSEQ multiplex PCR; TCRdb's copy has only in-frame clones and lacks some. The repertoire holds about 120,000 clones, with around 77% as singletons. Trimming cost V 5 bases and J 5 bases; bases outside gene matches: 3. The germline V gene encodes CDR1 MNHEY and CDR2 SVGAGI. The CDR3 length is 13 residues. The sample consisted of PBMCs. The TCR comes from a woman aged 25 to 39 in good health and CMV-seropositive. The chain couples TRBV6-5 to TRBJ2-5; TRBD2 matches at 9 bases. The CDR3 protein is CASSSGRRETQYF. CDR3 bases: TGTGCCAGCAGTAGCGGGAGGCGTGAGACCCAGTACTTC.